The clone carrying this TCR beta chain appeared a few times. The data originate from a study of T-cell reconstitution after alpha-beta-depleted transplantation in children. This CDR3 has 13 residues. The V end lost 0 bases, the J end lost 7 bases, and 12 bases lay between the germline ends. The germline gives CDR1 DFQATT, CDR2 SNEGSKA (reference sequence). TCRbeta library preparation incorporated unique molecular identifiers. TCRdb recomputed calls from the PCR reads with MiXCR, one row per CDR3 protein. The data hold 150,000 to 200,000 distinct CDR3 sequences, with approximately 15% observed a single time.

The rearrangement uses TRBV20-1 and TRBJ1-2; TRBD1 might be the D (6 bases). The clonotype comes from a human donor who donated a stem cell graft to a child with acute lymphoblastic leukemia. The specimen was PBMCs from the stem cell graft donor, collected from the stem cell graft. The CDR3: CSARDPGASGYTF. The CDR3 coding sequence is TGCAGTGCTAGAGATCCGGGGGCAAGTGGCTACACCTTC.